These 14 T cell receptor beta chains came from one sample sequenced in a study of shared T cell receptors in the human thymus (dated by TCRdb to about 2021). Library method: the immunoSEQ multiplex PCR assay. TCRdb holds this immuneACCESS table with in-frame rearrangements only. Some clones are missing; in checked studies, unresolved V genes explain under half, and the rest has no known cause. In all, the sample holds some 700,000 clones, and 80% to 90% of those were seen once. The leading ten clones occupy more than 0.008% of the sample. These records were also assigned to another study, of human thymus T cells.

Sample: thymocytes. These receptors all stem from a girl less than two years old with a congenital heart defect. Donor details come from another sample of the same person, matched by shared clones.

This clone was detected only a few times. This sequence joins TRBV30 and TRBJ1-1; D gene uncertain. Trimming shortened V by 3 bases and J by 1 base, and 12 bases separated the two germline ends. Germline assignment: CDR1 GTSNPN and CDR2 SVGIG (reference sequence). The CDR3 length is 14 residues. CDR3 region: CAWRAPCSNTEAFF. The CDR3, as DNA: TGTGCCTGGAGGGCACCCTGCTCGAACACTGAAGCTTTCTTT.

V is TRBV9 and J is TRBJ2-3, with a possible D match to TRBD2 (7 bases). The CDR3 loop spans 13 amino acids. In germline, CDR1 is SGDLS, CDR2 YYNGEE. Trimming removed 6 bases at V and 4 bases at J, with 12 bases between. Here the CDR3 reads CASTGGRADTQYF. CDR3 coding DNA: TGTGCCAGCACCGGGGGGCGAGCAGATACGCAGTATTTT.

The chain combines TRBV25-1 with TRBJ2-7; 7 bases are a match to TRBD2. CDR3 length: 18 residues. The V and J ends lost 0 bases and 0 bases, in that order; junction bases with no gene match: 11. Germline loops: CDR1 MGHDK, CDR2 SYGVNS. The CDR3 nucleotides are TGTGCCAGCAGTGAATATATTCGGGAGGTAGGGCGCTCCTACGAGCAGTACTTC. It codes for CASSEYIREVGRSYEQYF.

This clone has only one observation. CDR3 nucleotides: TGTGCCAGCAGTGAAGTTTGGCAGGAAAGCAAAAACATTCAGTACTTC. It translates to CASSEVWQESKNIQYF. The chain couples TRBV6-1 to TRBJ2-4; D is undetermined. CDR3 size: 16 residues. V was trimmed by 1 base and J by 3 bases, leaving 13 bases between them. Looked up from germline, CDR1 is MNHNS and CDR2 is SASEGT.

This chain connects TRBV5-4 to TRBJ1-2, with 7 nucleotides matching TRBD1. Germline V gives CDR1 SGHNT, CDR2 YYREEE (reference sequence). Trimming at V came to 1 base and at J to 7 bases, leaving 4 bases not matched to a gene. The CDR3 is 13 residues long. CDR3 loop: CASSLPNRGGYTF. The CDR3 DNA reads TGTGCCAGCAGCTTGCCGAACAGGGGTGGCTACACCTTC.

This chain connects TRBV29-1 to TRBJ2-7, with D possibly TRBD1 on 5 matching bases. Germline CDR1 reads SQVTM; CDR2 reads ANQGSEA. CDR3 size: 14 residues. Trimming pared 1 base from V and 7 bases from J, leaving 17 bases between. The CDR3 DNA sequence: TGCAGCGTTGAAGGTCCAGGGTTCGACGGGGAGCAGTACTTC. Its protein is CSVEGPGFDGEQYF.

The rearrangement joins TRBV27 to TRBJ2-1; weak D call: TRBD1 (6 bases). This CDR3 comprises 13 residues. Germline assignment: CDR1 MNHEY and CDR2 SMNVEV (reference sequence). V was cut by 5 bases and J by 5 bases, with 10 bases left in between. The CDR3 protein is CASSPDRHNEQFF. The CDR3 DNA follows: TGTGCCAGCAGTCCCGACAGGCACAATGAGCAGTTCTTC.

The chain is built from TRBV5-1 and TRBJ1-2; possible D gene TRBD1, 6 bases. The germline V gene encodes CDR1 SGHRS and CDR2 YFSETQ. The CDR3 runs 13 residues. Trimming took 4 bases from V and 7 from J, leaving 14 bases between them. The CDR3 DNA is TGCGCCAGCAGCCCGGGGGGGGCAGCTGGCTACACCTTC. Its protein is CASSPGGAAGYTF.

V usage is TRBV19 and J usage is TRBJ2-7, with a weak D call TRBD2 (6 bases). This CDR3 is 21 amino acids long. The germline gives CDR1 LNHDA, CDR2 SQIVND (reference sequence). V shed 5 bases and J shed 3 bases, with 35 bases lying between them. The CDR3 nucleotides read TGTGCCAGTAGTGCCACCCCCCGACTAGTTGCCGTTCCCGGTCGACGCTACGAGCAGTACTTC. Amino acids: CASSATPRLVAVPGRRYEQYF.

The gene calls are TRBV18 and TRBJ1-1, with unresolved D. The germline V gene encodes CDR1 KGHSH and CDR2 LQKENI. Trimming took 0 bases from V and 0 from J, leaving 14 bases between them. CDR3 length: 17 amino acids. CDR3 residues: CASSPPGTADLNTEAFF. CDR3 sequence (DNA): TGTGCCAGCTCACCACCGGGCACAGCCGATTTGAACACTGAAGCTTTCTTT.

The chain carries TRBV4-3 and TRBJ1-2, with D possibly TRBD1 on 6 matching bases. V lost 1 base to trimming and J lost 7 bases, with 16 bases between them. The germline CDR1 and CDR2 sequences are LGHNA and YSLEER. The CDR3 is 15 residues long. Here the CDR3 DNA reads TGCGCCAGCAGCCAAGCGTTACGGGGGGCAAGTGGCTACACCTTC. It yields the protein CASSQALRGASGYTF.

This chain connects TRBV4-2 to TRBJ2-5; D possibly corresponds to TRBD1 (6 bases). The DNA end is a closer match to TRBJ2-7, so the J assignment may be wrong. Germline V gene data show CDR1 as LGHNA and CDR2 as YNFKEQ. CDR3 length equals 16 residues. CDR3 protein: CASRQMGKQGYYEQYF. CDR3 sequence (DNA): TGTGCCAGCAGGCAAATGGGCAAACAGGGATACTACGAGCAGTACTTC.

The CDR3 coding sequence is TGCGCCAGCAGCCTCTCATCGCGGACGCCCCGGAGGAGTGACACTGAAGCTTTCTTT. Encoded protein: CASSLSSRTPRRSDTEAFF. V gene TRBV4-3 combines with J gene TRBJ1-1; no clear D gene. Germline CDR1 is LGHNA and CDR2 is YSLEER. The CDR3 consists of 19 residues. V was pared by 4 bases and J by 3 bases, with 27 bases between.

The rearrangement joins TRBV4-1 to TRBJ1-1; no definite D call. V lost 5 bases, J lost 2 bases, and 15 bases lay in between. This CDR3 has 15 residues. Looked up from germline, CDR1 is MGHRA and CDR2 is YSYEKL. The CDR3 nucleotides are TGCGCCAGCAGCGAACCGGAAGCGTATAACACTGAAGCTTTCTTT. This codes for CASSEPEAYNTEAFF.